The 20 T cell receptor beta chains below come from one sample, sequenced in a study of cytomegalovirus exposure and HLA in healthy donors. PCR primers comprised 60 Vbeta and 13 Jbeta primers. Sequencing used immunoSEQ multiplex PCR; TCRdb keeps in-frame clones, though not all of them. Among around 80,000 clones, 60% to 85% were seen once, and the ten largest hold 1.6%. Sequencing was performed on PBMCs. Every receptor here comes from a man aged 40-55 years in good health and CMV-seronegative.

The V gene is TRBV2, the J gene TRBJ1-2; 8 nucleotides agree with TRBD1. The V gene end was trimmed by 2 bases and the J gene end by 7 bases; junction bases not matched to a gene: 9. This CDR3 contains 15 residues. Germline-derived CDR1 and CDR2 are SNHLY and FYNNEI. CDR3 loop: CASSELSRQGSGYTF. The CDR3, as DNA: TGTGCCAGCAGTGAATTGTCCCGACAGGGGTCTGGCTACACCTTC. The full variable domain, rest sourced from reference TRBV2 and TRBJ1-2, is EPEVTQTPSHQVTQMGQEVILRCVPISNHLYFYWYRQILGQKVEFLVSFYNNEISEKSEIFDDQFSVERPDGSNFTLKIRSTKLEDSAMYFCASSELSRQGSGYTFGSGTRLTVV.

The chain carries TRBV2 and TRBJ2-7; no clear D. The CDR3 length is 14 residues. V was cut by 3 bases and J by 6 bases, with 15 bases left in between. The germline CDR1 and CDR2 sequences are SNHLY and FYNNEI. In DNA form, the CDR3 reads TGTGCCAGCAGTGAGCAACACCCGATCGCCGAGCAGTACTTC. This sequence encodes CASSEQHPIAEQYF.

The genes are TRBV10-2 and TRBJ2-7, with D unclear. The CDR3 has 15 residues. The V end lost 5 bases, the J end lost 3 bases, and 17 bases lay between the germline ends. The germline CDR1 and CDR2 sequences are WSHSY and SAAADI. The CDR3 nucleotides are TGCGCCAGCAGTACGACTGAAAGCAGAAACTACGAGCAGTACTTC. Its translation: CASSTTESRNYEQYF.

A word on this clone: Germline is not matched at one junction end, which may reflect a read error. This chain joins TRBV19 and TRBJ1-1, with D unresolved. Germline values: CDR1 LNHDA, CDR2 SQIVND (reference sequence). The CDR3 is 13 residues long. The CDR3 sequence: CTSSAYVNTEAFF. The CDR3 nucleotides are TGTACCAGTAGTGCCTACGTTAACACTGAAGCTTTCTTT.

The rearrangement links TRBV10-3 to TRBJ2-3, with D possibly matching TRBD1 (5 bases). CDR1 and CDR2 (germline): ENHRY, SYGVKD. V was cut by 0 bases and J by 0 bases, with 7 bases left in between. The CDR3 length is 15 residues. The CDR3 bases are TGTGCCATCAGTGAGTCGACAGACAGCACAGATACGCAGTATTTT. As protein: CAISESTDSTDTQYF.

This clone was detected once. The chain uses TRBV29-1 and TRBJ1-2; weak D call: TRBD1 (6 bases). V lost 1 base to trimming and J lost 8 bases, with 17 bases between them. This CDR3 has 14 amino acids. Germline V gives CDR1 SQVTM, CDR2 ANQGSEA. CDR3 sequence: CSVEVQGEVWGYTF. The CDR3 coding sequence is TGCAGCGTTGAAGTACAGGGCGAAGTGTGGGGCTACACCTTC. Full variable domain (remainder filled in from reference TRBV29-1 and TRBJ1-2): SAVISQKPSRDICQRGTSLTIQCQVDSQVTMMFWYRQQPGQSLTLIATANQGSEATYESGFVIDKFPISRPNLTFSTLTVSNMSPEDSSIYLCSVEVQGEVWGYTFGSGTRLTVV.

This chain connects TRBV7-9 to TRBJ2-7, with D possibly being TRBD2 (7 bases). V shed 1 base and J shed 5 bases, with 12 bases lying between them. The CDR3 consists of 14 residues. Germline V lookup: CDR1 SEHNR, CDR2 FQNEAQ (reference sequence). The DNA of the CDR3 is TGTGCCAGCAGCTTAGAGGGGGGGCGTCACGAGCAGTACTTC. Residues: CASSLEGGRHEQYF.

This clone occurred a few times. The sample has other DNA sequences that encode this CDR3 too. The chain links TRBV5-1 to TRBJ1-4; 7 bases are a match to TRBD1. The V and J ends lost 4 bases and 4 bases, in that order; junction bases with no gene match: 7. From germline, CDR1 is SGHRS and CDR2 YFSETQ. This CDR3 region has 15 residues. DNA of the CDR3: TGCGCCAGCAGCGGACGGGACAGCCTTAATGAAAAACTGTTTTTT. Protein product: CASSGRDSLNEKLFF.

J is TRBJ2-1 and V is TRBV5-1, with 7 bases that match TRBD2. CDR1 and CDR2 from the germline V gene are SGHRS and YFSETQ. J was trimmed by 13 bases and V by 4 bases; bases with no gene match: 14. The CDR3 loop spans 14 amino acids. CDR3 in DNA: TGCGCCAGCAGCGTGGGGGGAGGGCCTTCTCTCCAGTTCTTC. It yields the protein CASSVGGGPSLQFF.

The chain links TRBV5-1 to TRBJ1-2; the D is unclear. The germline V gene has CDR1 SGHRS and CDR2 YFSETQ. The V and J ends lost 9 bases and 4 bases respectively, with 10 bases between them. The CDR3 is made up of 11 amino acids. CDR3 DNA sequence: TGCGCCATTTCGACATTCTATGGCTACACCTTC. Amino acid sequence: CAISTFYGYTF.

The chain employs TRBV7-2 and TRBJ2-4; 8 bases line up with TRBD2. V shed 1 base, J shed 3 bases, and the junction held 5 bases outside the gene matches. The CDR3 runs 16 residues. Germline-derived CDR1 and CDR2 are SGHTA and FQGNSA. The CDR3 here is CASSLGSGSIKNIQYF. The CDR3 coding sequence is TGTGCCAGCAGCTTAGGAAGCGGGAGTATCAAAAACATTCAGTACTTC.

This chain links TRBV19 with TRBJ1-2, with D unresolved. Trimming removed 10 bases at V and 5 bases at J, with 14 bases between. The CDR3 loop spans 12 amino acids. Germline V gives CDR1 LNHDA, CDR2 SQIVND (reference sequence). The CDR3 region has the DNA TGTGCCACTGAGGGTGGCAGGTATGGCTACACCTTC. This codes for CATEGGRYGYTF.

The chain has TRBV7-9 and TRBJ2-7, with TRBD2 matching 7 bases. The V gene end was trimmed by 5 bases and the J gene end by 3 bases; junction bases not matched to a gene: 4. This CDR3 is built from 13 residues. Germline V CDR1 and CDR2: SEHNR, FQNEAQ (reference sequence). CDR3 residues: CASSLRDYYEQYF. CDR3 coding DNA: TGTGCCAGCAGCCTCAGGGACTACTACGAGCAGTACTTC. The entire variable domain, with the rest obtained from reference TRBV7-9 and TRBJ2-7, is as follows: DTGVSQNPRHKITKRGQNVTFRCDPISEHNRLYWYRQTLGQGPEFLTYFQNEAQLEKSRLLSDRFSAERPKGSFSTLEIQRTEQGDSAMYLCASSLRDYYEQYFGPGTRLTVT.

This chain joins TRBV7-2 and TRBJ2-2; no clear D gene. Germline V lookup: CDR1 SGHTA, CDR2 FQGNSA. This CDR3 has 13 amino acids. Trimming left V 3 bases short and J 4 bases short, with 6 bases between. This CDR3 reads CASSLAPTGELFF. CDR3 bases: TGTGCCAGCAGCTTGGCCCCCACCGGGGAGCTGTTTTTT.

The rearrangement uses TRBV5-6 and TRBJ1-6; D perhaps matches TRBD1 (6 bases). Trimming took off 7 bases at V and 8 bases at J, with 13 bases between the two ends. This CDR3 contains 13 residues. Germline CDR1 is SGHDT and CDR2 is YYEEEE. In nucleotides, the CDR3 is TGTGCCAGCGGTTGGAACAGGGATTCACCCCTCCACTTT. It codes for CASGWNRDSPLHF.

V usage is TRBV2 and J usage is TRBJ2-7, with D hard to call. CDR3 length: 11 amino acids. Germline V CDR1 and CDR2: SNHLY, FYNNEI. Trimming shortened V by 5 bases and J by 1 base, and 3 bases separated the two germline ends. The chain's CDR3 is CASSQSYEQYF. CDR3 nucleotides: TGTGCCAGCAGTCAATCCTACGAGCAGTACTTC. The entire variable domain, with the rest obtained from reference TRBV2 and TRBJ2-7, is as follows: EPEVTQTPSHQVTQMGQEVILRCVPISNHLYFYWYRQILGQKVEFLVSFYNNEISEKSEIFDDQFSVERPDGSNFTLKIRSTKLEDSAMYFCASSQSYEQYFGPGTRLTVT.

In this sample, this clone turned up once. V is TRBV4-2 and J is TRBJ2-5, with D tentatively TRBD2 (7 bases). CDR3 size: 16 residues. The V and J ends lost 0 bases and 4 bases respectively, with 15 bases between them. Per the germline V gene, CDR1 is LGHNA and CDR2 is YNFKEQ. The CDR3 protein is CASSQDRIGGRETQYF. The CDR3 bases are TGTGCCAGCAGCCAAGATCGAATCGGGGGGCGAGAGACCCAGTACTTC.

The V call is TRBV30, the J call TRBJ2-6; 9 bases map to TRBD1. CDR3 length: 16 amino acids. V shed 5 bases, J shed 4 bases, and the junction held 9 bases outside the gene matches. CDR1 is GTSNPN, CDR2 SVGIG, per germline (reference sequence). The CDR3 coding sequence is TGTGCCTGGGGTCGGACAGGGGCGGCGGGGGCCAACGTCCTGACTTTC. This sequence encodes CAWGRTGAAGANVLTF.

The V call is TRBV27, the J call TRBJ2-3; TRBD2 aligns across 7 bases. Germline V gene sequence: CDR1 MNHEY, CDR2 SMNVEV (reference sequence). This CDR3 region has 15 residues. With 2 bases clipped from V and 2 bases from J, the junction kept 4 bases outside the gene matches. CDR3 nucleotides: TGTGCCAGCAGTTTACGCGGGAGCTCCACAGATACGCAGTATTTT. This gives the protein CASSLRGSSTDTQYF.

The rearrangement joins TRBV18 to TRBJ1-2, with TRBD1 as a possible D gene (5 bases). Trimming removed 3 bases from V and 6 bases from J, with 20 bases in between. This CDR3 is 16 amino acids long. Per the germline V gene, CDR1 is KGHSH and CDR2 is LQKENI. The CDR3 DNA follows: TGTGCCAGCTCACCTAGGGACTCGTCGTTAACCGATGGCTACACCTTC. Its protein product is CASSPRDSSLTDGYTF.